This T cell receptor beta chain was captured in a study of cytomegalovirus exposure and HLA in healthy donors. Regarding the study as a whole: It has been reported that TCR beta sequences accurately predicted the HLA-A and HLA-B alleles of most subjects. TCR beta chain V- and J-gene trimming was linked, in a later analysis, to a missense variant in DCLRE1C.

A multiplex PCR was run with 60 Vbeta primers and 13 Jbeta primers. This table comes from immunoSEQ multiplex PCR, and its TCRdb copy is limited to in-frame clones, with some not included. The data hold about 110,000 clones, with 71% observed a single time. Each donor's status was that of a healthy bone marrow donor. This CDR3 is 16 amino acids long. A word on this clone: Its antigen is unknown.

This TCR came from a female donor in good health and CMV-seronegative. The rearrangement links TRBV21-1 to TRBJ1-1; the D call in the table, TRBD1, was not verified against the DNA. TRBV21-1 is described as a pseudogene. Sequencing was carried out using PBMCs. The CDR3 spells CASSDGDRDSSTEAFF. CDR3 in DNA: TGTGCCAGCAGCGACGGGGACAGGGACTCGAGCACTGAAGCTTTCTTT.